This entry features one TCR beta chain sequence. What it binds is not known. This CDR3 has 15 residues. From germline, CDR1 is SGHAT and CDR2 FQDESV (reference sequence). Trimming cost V 4 bases and J 5 bases, with 17 bases left between them. In TCRdb, the RT-PCR reads were re-called with MiXCR into one record per CDR3 protein. Of roughly 20,000 distinct CDR3 sequences in the sample, approximately 68% were seen once. The entry originates in a study of yellow fever vaccine responses in identical twins. Study-wide results and caveats: After vaccination, twins' T cell response reportedly seemed partly convergent, partly personalized.

The receptor's source is a woman aged 18-29 years who received the yellow fever vaccine. The gene calls are TRBV11-1 and TRBJ2-5, with D perhaps TRBD1 (6 bases). Sequenced here: T cells from blood (PBMCs), unsorted or a sorted subset (not recorded which), sampled before or after yellow fever vaccination (not recorded which). This CDR3 reads CASSSGDRTHETQYF. The CDR3 nucleotides are TGTGCCAGCAGCTCTGGCGACAGGACCCATGAGACCCAGTACTTC.